What follows are 11 T cell receptor beta chains derived from one specimen sequenced in a study of identical twins. One entry per CDR3 protein results from TCRdb running MiXCR on the 5' RACE reads. This repertoire shows roughly 200,000 distinct CDR3 sequences, more than 15% found once; its top ten account for 40% to 45%. The same specimen was also included in a second study, on T cells expressing NK-cell markers.

Sequencing was performed on CD8+ T cells sorted from blood. These receptors were collected from a woman aged 18-29 years in good health.

The CDR3 sequence: CSVAPEGTAFF. DNA for the CDR3: TGCAGCGTTGCCCCGGAGGGGACGGCTTTCTTT. The chain uses TRBV29-1 and TRBJ1-1; D might be TRBD1 (5 bases). CDR1 and CDR2 from the germline V gene are SQVTM and ANQGSEA. V was pared by 4 bases and J by 11 bases, with 14 bases between. This CDR3 has 11 residues.

V is TRBV11-2 and J is TRBJ2-1, with D possibly called TRBD1 or TRBD2 (5 bases each). The germline CDR1 and CDR2 sequences are SGHAT and FQNNGV. The CDR3 length is 15 residues. V was clipped by 5 bases and J by 3 bases, with 14 bases between them. The CDR3 DNA follows: TGTGCCAGCAGCGGGGACGCCAGCCTCTACAATGAGCAGTTCTTC. Amino acids: CASSGDASLYNEQFF.

This clonotype was counted a few times. For the CDR3, the DNA is TGTGCCAGCAGTTTAAGGCGGGGGGGCACAGATACGCAGTATTTT. Translation gives CASSLRRGGTDTQYF. The chain links TRBV12-3 or TRBV12-4 to TRBJ2-3; 8 positions agree with TRBD2. The trim removed 2 bases at V and 1 base at J, leaving 2 bases unmatched. The CDR3 spans 15 residues.

The chain uses TRBV4-2 and TRBJ2-3; D gene ambiguous. The germline CDR1 and CDR2 sequences are LGHNA and YNFKEQ. The CDR3 consists of 13 residues. The germline V and J ends were trimmed by 1 base and 6 bases, with 8 bases remaining between them. The CDR3: CASSQGRKDTQYF. As DNA, the CDR3 is TGTGCCAGCAGCCAAGGTCGGAAGGATACGCAGTATTTT.

The chain links TRBV7-2 to TRBJ1-2; no clear D. Trimming removed 8 bases from V and 4 bases from J, with 8 bases in between. The CDR3 spans 11 residues. Germline V gene data show CDR1 as SGHTA and CDR2 as FQGNSA. CDR3: CASVGSYGYTF. As DNA, the CDR3 is TGTGCCAGCGTGGGCAGCTATGGCTACACCTTC.

This clonotype was counted only a few times. The CDR3 bases are TGCGCCAGCAGCTTGGATTCGACGGTGAGCTCTGGGGCCAACGTCCTGACTTTC. Protein product: CASSLDSTVSSGANVLTF. The chain combines TRBV5-1 with TRBJ2-6, with unresolved D. CDR3 length: 18 residues. V lost 0 bases and J lost 0, with 13 bases in between. CDR1 is SGHRS and CDR2 is YFSETQ in the germline V gene.

The chain has TRBV6-6 and TRBJ2-7; 9 bases line up with TRBD2. Per the germline V gene, CDR1 is MNHNY and CDR2 is SVGAGI (reference sequence). The V segment lost 7 bases and the J segment 3 bases; nucleotides outside the gene matches: 4. The CDR3 loop spans 13 amino acids. This CDR3 is CASTPSGNYEQYF. CDR3 DNA: TGTGCCAGCACTCCTAGCGGGAACTACGAGCAGTACTTC.

This clonotype has only a few counts. V is TRBV5-1 and J is TRBJ2-2, with TRBD1 matching over 7 bases. The length of the CDR3 is 15 residues. Germline V gives CDR1 SGHRS, CDR2 YFSETQ. Trimming cost V 4 bases and J 3 bases; bases outside gene matches: 6. The CDR3 protein is CASSPGDSYTGELFF. The CDR3 bases are TGCGCCAGCAGCCCAGGGGACAGCTACACCGGGGAGCTGTTTTTT.

This clonotype occurred a few times. The chain recombines TRBV29-1 with TRBJ2-1, with a weak D call TRBD1 (5 bases). V gave up 1 base and J gave up 6 bases, with 13 bases separating them. CDR3 length: 14 amino acids. CDR1 is SQVTM and CDR2 is ANQGSEA in the germline V gene. The CDR3 sequence: CSVEGGGRANEQFF. The CDR3 nucleotides are TGCAGCGTTGAAGGGGGTGGCAGGGCCAATGAGCAGTTCTTC.

This clonotype was observed a few times. V is TRBV3-1 and J is TRBJ2-5; 7 bases align to TRBD1. V shed 4 bases and J 0 bases; nucleotides not matched to a gene: 8. The CDR3 sequence is 16 residues long. Germline V lookup: CDR1 LGHDT, CDR2 YNNKEL (reference sequence). CDR3 protein: CASSRGTVTDQETQYF. The CDR3 DNA sequence: TGTGCCAGCAGCCGTGGGACAGTTACGGACCAAGAGACCCAGTACTTC.

The rearrangement links TRBV7-3 to TRBJ2-5, with 10 bases aligning to TRBD2. V gave up 5 bases and J gave up 5 bases; unmatched junction bases: 8. Germline CDR1 SGHTA, CDR2 FQGTGA. The length of the CDR3 is 15 residues. CDR3 nucleotide sequence: TGTGCCAGCAGCCCTGGGACTAGCGAAGGGGAGACCCAGTACTTC. It is translated as CASSPGTSEGETQYF.